These 17 T cell receptor beta chains originate from one sample sequenced in a study of blood T cell repertoires in COVID-19. The data were produced by immunoSEQ multiplex PCR, yet TCRdb's version contains in-frame clones alone and is incomplete. This table has under 70,000 clones, 70% to 75% appearing once. Sequenced material: peripheral blood. Receptor source: an older woman with acute or convalescent COVID-19.

The genes are TRBV9 and TRBJ1-3; TRBD1 agrees at 7 bases. The V gene end was trimmed by 3 bases and the J gene end by 4 bases; junction bases not matched to a gene: 10. CDR1 SGDLS and CDR2 YYNGEE come from the germline V gene. This CDR3 region has 16 residues. CDR3 loop: CASSAQTTGFGNTIYF. The DNA of the CDR3 is TGTGCCAGCAGCGCCCAAACGACAGGGTTCGGAAACACCATATATTTT. Full variable domain (rest looked up from reference TRBV9 and TRBJ1-3): DSGVTQTPKHLITATGQRVTLRCSPRSGDLSVYWYQQSLDQGLQFLIQYYNGEERAKGNILERFSAQQFPDLHSELNLSSLELGDSALYFCASSAQTTGFGNTIYFGEGSWLTVV.

The gene calls are TRBV7-8 and TRBJ2-7; 11 positions match TRBD1. J lost 0 bases, V lost 5 bases, and 3 bases had no gene match. This CDR3 has 15 amino acids. Germline V gene lookup returns CDR1 SGHVS and CDR2 FQNEAQ. The chain's CDR3 is CASSRDRGSSYEQYV. CDR3 bases: TGTGCCAGCAGCAGGGACAGGGGGTCCTCCTACGAGCAGTACGTC.

The V call is TRBV5-1, the J call TRBJ1-4; 8 bases map to TRBD1. The CDR3 loop spans 16 amino acids. Germline values: CDR1 SGHRS, CDR2 YFSETQ. Unmatched junction bases numbered 8, after V lost 0 bases and J lost 7 bases. The CDR3 DNA reads as TGCGCCAGCAGCTTGGGGAGACAGGGGTTTGGTGAAAAACTGTTTTTT. Translating it yields CASSLGRQGFGEKLFF.

The gene calls are TRBV18 and TRBJ1-6, with a weak D call TRBD1 (6 bases). V lost 6 bases and J lost 9, with 15 bases in between. The germline V gene has CDR1 KGHSH and CDR2 LQKENI. The CDR3 sequence is 14 residues long. CDR3 in amino acids: CASSFTGSSSPLHF. CDR3 sequence (DNA): TGTGCCAGCTCGTTTACAGGGAGCAGTTCACCCCTCCACTTT.

The chain uses TRBV19 and TRBJ2-7; 9 positions agree with TRBD1. This CDR3 comprises 15 residues. The V segment lost 5 bases and the J segment 1 base; nucleotides outside the gene matches: 6. CDR1 LNHDA and CDR2 SQIVND come from the germline V gene (reference sequence). CDR3 sequence reads: CASSDRGYTSYEQYF. Here the CDR3 DNA reads TGTGCCAGTAGTGACAGGGGGTACACGTCCTACGAGCAGTACTTC.

There are many counts of this clone. The V and J genes are TRBV14 and TRBJ2-7; a weak D match, TRBD1 (6 bases). The germline CDR1 and CDR2 sequences are SGHDN and FVKESK. The CDR3 has 16 amino acids. V gave up 1 base and J gave up 2 bases, with 15 bases separating them. The CDR3 sequence: CASSQGSQGPTYEQYV. CDR3 nucleotide sequence: TGTGCCAGCAGCCAAGGGTCCCAGGGGCCTACCTACGAGCAGTACGTC.

The chain is built from TRBV5-8 and TRBJ1-2, with 9 nucleotides matching TRBD1. The CDR3 is made up of 17 amino acids. Germline trimming cut 4 bases from V and 0 bases from J; bases unmatched to any gene: 10. Germline-derived CDR1 and CDR2 are SGHTS and YDEGEE. CDR3 amino acids: CASSRPGTGLANYGYTF. CDR3 nucleotides: TGTGCCAGCAGCCGCCCCGGGACAGGGCTAGCTAACTATGGCTACACCTTC.

The chain carries TRBV3-1 (or the pseudogene TRBV3-2) and TRBJ2-3, with 9 bases lining up with TRBD2. The CDR3 has 16 residues. CDR1 and CDR2 from the germline V gene are LGHDT and YNNKEL (reference sequence). The V gene end was trimmed by 5 bases and the J gene end by 2 bases; junction bases not matched to a gene: 8. CDR3 in amino acids: CASSKIAGANTDTQYF. CDR3 sequence (DNA): TGTGCCAGCAGCAAAATAGCGGGGGCAAACACAGATACGCAGTATTTT.

This chain links TRBV4-1 with TRBJ2-3, with no clear D. The CDR3 runs to 16 residues. CDR1 and CDR2 (germline): MGHRA, YSYEKL. Trimming pared 3 bases from V and 3 bases from J, leaving 16 bases between. CDR3 nucleotide sequence: TGCGCCAGCAGCCACCCACAGTCTATTATTACAGATACGCAGTATTTT. It is translated as CASSHPQSIITDTQYF.

This chain uses TRBV2 with TRBJ1-2; D is perhaps TRBD1 (6 bases). Per germline, CDR1 SNHLY and CDR2 FYNNEI. The CDR3 is made up of 12 amino acids. V lost 6 bases, J lost 5 bases, and 10 bases lay in between. For the CDR3, the DNA is TGTGCCAGCAGCTTAACAGGGTATGGCTACACCTTC. Protein: CASSLTGYGYTF.

This rearrangement joins TRBV3-1 (or the pseudogene TRBV3-2) to TRBJ1-1, with 7 bases matching TRBD1. Germline assignment: CDR1 LGHDT and CDR2 YNNKEL (reference sequence). With 5 bases clipped from V and 4 bases from J, the junction kept 10 bases outside the gene matches. This CDR3 comprises 15 residues. The CDR3 here is CASSSGRGWATEAFF. The CDR3, as DNA: TGTGCCAGCAGCTCGGGCAGGGGGTGGGCCACTGAAGCTTTCTTT.

There are a few counts of this clone. This chain connects TRBV27 to TRBJ1-6; 11 positions agree with TRBD1. This CDR3 region has 15 residues. The V gene's germline CDR1 is MNHEY and CDR2 SMNVEV (reference sequence). J gave up 4 bases and V 10 bases, and 6 bases lay outside the gene matches. CDR3: CATRTGGVYNSPLHF. Written as DNA, the CDR3 is TGTGCCACCAGGACAGGGGGCGTTTATAATTCACCCCTCCACTTT.

As for this clone: One junction end does not reproduce the germline sequence, and a read error may be involved. The CDR3 DNA sequence: TGTGCCAGCAGTTACACCGGGACAGGGAATCAGTCCCAGCATTTT. Translating gives CASSYTGTGNQSQHF. The chain joins TRBV6-5 to TRBJ1-5, with TRBD1 matching over 9 bases. This CDR3 spans 15 amino acids. Germline CDR1 MNHEY, CDR2 SVGAGI.

This chain links TRBV11-3 with TRBJ1-1, with D perhaps matching TRBD1 (5 bases). Germline CDR1 reads SGHNT; CDR2 reads YENEEA. The CDR3 is 13 amino acids. V lost 2 bases, J lost 6 bases, and 10 bases lay in between. The CDR3 nucleotides are TGTGCCAGCAGCTTACAGGCGGGGGCTGAAGCTTTCTTT. This codes for CASSLQAGAEAFF.

The genes are TRBV19 and TRBJ1-2; D is unclear. The germline V gene encodes CDR1 LNHDA and CDR2 SQIVND (reference sequence). V was shortened by 6 bases and J by 0 bases, with 17 bases between the two germline ends. The CDR3 consists of 16 residues. CDR3 coding DNA: TGTGCCAGTAGAACAATAGGTACAGCCACTAACTATGGCTACACCTTC. Translation gives CASRTIGTATNYGYTF.

This clone was seen once. The chain joins TRBV6-5 to TRBJ1-2, with D unresolved. Between the trimmed V and J ends, which lost 3 bases and 3 bases, there was a span of 8 bases. CDR1 and CDR2 (germline): MNHEY, SVGAGI. CDR3 size: 13 residues. CDR3 DNA sequence: TGTGCCAGCAGTTATGTCCAGGACTATGGCTACACCTTC. It yields the protein CASSYVQDYGYTF.

V gene TRBV4-2 combines with J gene TRBJ1-2; D uncertain. Trimming took 1 base from V and 0 from J, leaving 12 bases between them. Germline loops: CDR1 LGHNA, CDR2 YNFKEQ. The CDR3 has 16 amino acids. CDR3 DNA sequence: TGTGCCAGCAGCCAAGGAGGCGAGATAGCTAACTATGGCTACACCTTC. Its protein product is CASSQGGEIANYGYTF.